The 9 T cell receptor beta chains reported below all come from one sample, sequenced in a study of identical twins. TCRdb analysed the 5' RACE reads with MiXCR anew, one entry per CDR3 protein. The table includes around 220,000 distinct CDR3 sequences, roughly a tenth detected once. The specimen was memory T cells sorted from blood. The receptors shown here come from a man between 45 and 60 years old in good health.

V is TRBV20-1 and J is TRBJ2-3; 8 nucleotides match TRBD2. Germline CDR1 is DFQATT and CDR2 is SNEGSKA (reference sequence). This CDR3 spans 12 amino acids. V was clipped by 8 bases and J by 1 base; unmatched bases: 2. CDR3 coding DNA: TGCAGTAAGACTAGCGGCACAGATACGCAGTATTTT. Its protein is CSKTSGTDTQYF.

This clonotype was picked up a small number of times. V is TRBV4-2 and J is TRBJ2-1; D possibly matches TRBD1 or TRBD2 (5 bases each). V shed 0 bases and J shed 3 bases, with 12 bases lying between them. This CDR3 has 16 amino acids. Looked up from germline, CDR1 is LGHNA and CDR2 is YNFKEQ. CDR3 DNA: TGTGCCAGCAGCCAAGAACAGGAGGCCTACTACAATGAGCAGTTCTTC. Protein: CASSQEQEAYYNEQFF.

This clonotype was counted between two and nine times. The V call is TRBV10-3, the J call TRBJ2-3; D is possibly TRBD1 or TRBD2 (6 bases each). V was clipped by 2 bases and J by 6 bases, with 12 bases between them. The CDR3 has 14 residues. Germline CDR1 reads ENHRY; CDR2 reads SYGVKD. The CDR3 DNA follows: TGTGCCATCAGTGAGGACCTGGGGGGCGATACGCAGTATTTT. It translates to CAISEDLGGDTQYF.

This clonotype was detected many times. CDR3 nucleotide sequence: TGCGCCAGCAGCCAAGATAGAGTAGGGGGAAACACTGAAGCTTTCTTT. Translated: CASSQDRVGGNTEAFF. The chain links TRBV4-3 to TRBJ1-1; weak D call: TRBD1 (6 bases). This CDR3 is 16 amino acids long. The V end was cut by 0 bases, the J end by 2 bases, with 13 bases between. Looked up from germline, CDR1 is LGHNA and CDR2 is YSLEER.

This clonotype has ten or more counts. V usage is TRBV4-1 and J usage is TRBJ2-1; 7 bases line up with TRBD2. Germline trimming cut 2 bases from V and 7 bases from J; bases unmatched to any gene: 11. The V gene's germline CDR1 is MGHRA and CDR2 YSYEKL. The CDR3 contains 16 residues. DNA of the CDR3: TGCGCCAGCAGCCAATTTCAAGCGGGGACTAAAAATGAGCAGTTCTTC. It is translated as CASSQFQAGTKNEQFF.

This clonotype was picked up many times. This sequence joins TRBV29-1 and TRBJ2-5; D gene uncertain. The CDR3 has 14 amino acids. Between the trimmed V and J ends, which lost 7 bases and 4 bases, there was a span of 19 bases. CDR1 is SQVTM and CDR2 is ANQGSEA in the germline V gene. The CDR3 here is CSAFREGIVETQYF. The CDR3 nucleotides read TGCAGCGCCTTTCGAGAAGGGATTGTAGAGACCCAGTACTTC. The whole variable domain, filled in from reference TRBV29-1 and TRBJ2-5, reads SAVISQKPSRDICQRGTSLTIQCQVDSQVTMMFWYRQQPGQSLTLIATANQGSEATYESGFVIDKFPISRPNLTFSTLTVSNMSPEDSSIYLCSAFREGIVETQYFGPGTRLLVL.

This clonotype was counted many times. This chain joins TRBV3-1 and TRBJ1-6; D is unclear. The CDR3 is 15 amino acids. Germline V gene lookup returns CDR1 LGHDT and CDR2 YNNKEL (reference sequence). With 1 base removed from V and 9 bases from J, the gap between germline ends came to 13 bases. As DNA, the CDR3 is TGTGCCAGCAGCCAAGTTCCGGGCGGGAGTTCACCCCTCCACTTT. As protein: CASSQVPGGSSPLHF.

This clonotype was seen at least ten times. The DNA of the CDR3 is TGTGCCAGCAGCCCGGGATCTACCCAGCATTTT. Its protein is CASSPGSTQHF. The genes are TRBV6-2 or TRBV6-3 and TRBJ1-5; the D is unclear. The V end was cut by 6 bases, the J end by 11 bases, with 11 bases between. The V gene's germline CDR1 is MNHEY and CDR2 SVGEGT. CDR3 length: 11 amino acids.

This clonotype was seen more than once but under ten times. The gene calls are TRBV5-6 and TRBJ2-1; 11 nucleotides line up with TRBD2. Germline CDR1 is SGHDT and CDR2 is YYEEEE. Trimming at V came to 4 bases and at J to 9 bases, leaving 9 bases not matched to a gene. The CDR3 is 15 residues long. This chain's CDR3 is CASSLTLAGVSEQFF. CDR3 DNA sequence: TGTGCCAGCAGCCTGACACTAGCGGGAGTTAGTGAGCAGTTCTTC.